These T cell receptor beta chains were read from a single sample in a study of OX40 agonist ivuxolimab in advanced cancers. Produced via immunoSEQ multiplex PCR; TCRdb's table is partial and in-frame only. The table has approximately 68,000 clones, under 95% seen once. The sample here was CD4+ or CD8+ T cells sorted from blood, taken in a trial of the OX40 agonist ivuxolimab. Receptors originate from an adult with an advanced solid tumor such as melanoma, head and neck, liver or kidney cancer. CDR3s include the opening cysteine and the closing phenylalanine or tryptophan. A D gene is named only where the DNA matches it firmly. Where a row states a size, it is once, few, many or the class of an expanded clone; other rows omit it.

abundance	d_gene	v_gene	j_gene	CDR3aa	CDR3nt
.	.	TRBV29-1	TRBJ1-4	CSWSGTSTNEKLFF	TGCAGCTGGAGCGGGACGTCCACTAATGAAAAACTGTTTTTT
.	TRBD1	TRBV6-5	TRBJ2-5	CASSFAGGAETQYF	TGTGCCAGCAGTTTCGCAGGGGGCGCGGAGACCCAGTACTTC
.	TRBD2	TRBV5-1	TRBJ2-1	CASETSGKNNEQFF	TGCGCCAGCGAAACTAGCGGGAAAAATAATGAGCAGTTCTTC
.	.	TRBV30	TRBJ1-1	CAWSVRGDTEAFF	TGTGCCTGGAGTGTACGGGGGGACACTGAAGCTTTCTTT
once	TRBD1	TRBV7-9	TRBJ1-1	CASSLAGGGGYTEAFF	TGTGCCAGCAGCTTAGCTGGGGGAGGGGGCTACACTGAAGCTTTCTTT
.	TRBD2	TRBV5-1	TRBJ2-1	CASSSGLAGVLHNEQFF	TGCGCCAGCAGCTCGGGACTAGCGGGGGTTCTCCACAATGAGCAGTTCTTC
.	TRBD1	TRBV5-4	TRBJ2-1	CASSYPGQGYNEQFF	TGTGCCAGCAGCTACCCGGGACAGGGATACAATGAGCAGTTCTTC
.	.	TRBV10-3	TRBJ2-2	CAISAEVTLGAGELFF	TGTGCCATCAGTGCGGAGGTGACCCTGGGGGCCGGGGAGCTGTTTTTT
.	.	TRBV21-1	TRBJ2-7	CASKKDRETYEQYF	TGTGCCAGCAAGAAGGACAGGGAGACCTACGAGCAGTACTTC
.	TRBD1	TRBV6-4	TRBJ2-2	CASSEGTGATGELFF	TGTGCCAGCAGTGAAGGGACAGGGGCCACCGGGGAGCTGTTTTTT
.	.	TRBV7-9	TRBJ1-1	CASSLGGQPDSEAFF	TGTGCCAGCAGCTTAGGGGGCCAGCCCGACTCTGAAGCTTTCTTT
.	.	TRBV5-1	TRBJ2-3	CASSRSGPGQDTQYF	TGCGCCAGCAGCCGTAGCGGCCCGGGCCAAGATACGCAGTATTTT
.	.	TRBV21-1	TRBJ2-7	CASPGLASYYEQYF	TGTGCCAGTCCGGGACTAGCGAGCTACTACGAGCAGTACTTC
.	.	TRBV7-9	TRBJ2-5	CASSLSQYQETQYF	TGTGCCAGCAGCTTAAGCCAGTACCAAGAGACCCAGTACTTC
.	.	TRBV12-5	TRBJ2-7	CASGEAGLPYEQYF	TGTGCTAGTGGCGAGGCTGGGTTGCCCTACGAGCAGTACTTC
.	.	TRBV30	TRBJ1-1	CAWRAQADTEAFF	TGTGCCTGGAGGGCCCAGGCAGACACTGAAGCTTTCTTT
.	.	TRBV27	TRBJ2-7	CASSLSQTAPYEQYF	TGTGCCAGCAGTTTGTCCCAAACAGCCCCCTACGAGCAGTACTTC
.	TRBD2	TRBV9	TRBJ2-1	CASSVRWEGGNEQFF	TGTGCCAGCAGCGTAAGGTGGGAGGGAGGGAATGAGCAGTTCTTC
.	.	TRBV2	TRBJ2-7	CASRWGRGPYEQYF	TGTGCCAGCAGGTGGGGCAGAGGCCCCTACGAGCAGTACTTC
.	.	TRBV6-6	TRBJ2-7	CASSLLRGPYEQYF	TGTGCCAGCAGTCTCCTCAGGGGCCCGTACGAGCAGTACTTC
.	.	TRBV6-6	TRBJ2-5	CASSWTDRRETQYF	TGTGCCAGCAGTTGGACGGATCGGCGAGAGACCCAGTACTTC
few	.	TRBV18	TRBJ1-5	CASSSHSLPQHF	TGTGCCAGCTCATCTCACAGTCTACCCCAGCATTTT
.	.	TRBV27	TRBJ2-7	CASSSLRNYEQYF	TGTGCCAGCAGTTCACTCAGGAACTACGAGCAGTACTTC
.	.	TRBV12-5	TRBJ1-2	CASGLYLIGSGYTF	TGTGCTAGTGGTTTGTATCTAATTGGAAGTGGCTACACCTTC
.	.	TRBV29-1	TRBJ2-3	CSVDGEGSTDTQYF	TGCAGCGTTGATGGGGAAGGGAGCACAGATACGCAGTATTTT
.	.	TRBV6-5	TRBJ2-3	CATRNPTDTQYF	TGTGCCACCCGAAACCCTACAGATACGCAGTATTTT
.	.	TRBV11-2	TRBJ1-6	CASSLTRFNSPLHF	TGTGCCAGCAGCCTTACAAGATTTAATTCACCCCTCCACTTT
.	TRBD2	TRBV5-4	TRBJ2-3	CASSLALAGGADTQYF	TGTGCCAGCAGCTTGGCCCTAGCGGGGGGGGCAGATACGCAGTATTTT
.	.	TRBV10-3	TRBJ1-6	CAISYGPRNSPLHF	TGTGCCATCAGCTACGGGCCCCGAAATTCACCCCTCCACTTT
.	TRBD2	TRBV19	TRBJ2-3	CASAGTTVLAGYSTDTQYF	TGTGCCAGTGCCGGGACAACTGTTTTAGCGGGGTATTCCACAGATACGCAGTATTTT
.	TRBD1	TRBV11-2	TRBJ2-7	CASSLLQGQGIYEQYF	TGTGCCAGCAGCTTACTCCAGGGACAGGGGATATACGAGCAGTACTTC
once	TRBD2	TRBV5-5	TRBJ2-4	CASSLGLAGGPVNIQYF	TGTGCCAGCAGCTTGGGGCTAGCGGGAGGGCCGGTAAACATTCAGTACTTC
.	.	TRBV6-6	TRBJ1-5	CASSLGGANQPQHF	TGTGCCAGCAGTTTGGGGGGGGCGAATCAGCCCCAGCATTTT
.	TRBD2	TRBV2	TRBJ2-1	CASGGDFYNEQFF	TGTGCCAGCGGGGGGGACTTCTACAATGAGCAGTTCTTC
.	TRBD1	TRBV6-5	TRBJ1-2	CASRAPGQPNYGYTF	TGTGCCAGCAGGGCCCCGGGACAGCCAAACTATGGCTACACCTTC
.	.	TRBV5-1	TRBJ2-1	CASTFGRELNNEQFF	TGCGCCAGCACCTTCGGAAGGGAACTAAACAATGAGCAGTTCTTC
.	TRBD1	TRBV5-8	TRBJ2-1	CASSPGQLQYNEQFF	TGTGCCAGCAGCCCGGGACAGCTTCAATACAATGAGCAGTTCTTC
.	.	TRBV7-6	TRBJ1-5	CASSLEEGQPQHF	TGTGCCAGCAGCTTAGAGGAGGGGCAGCCCCAGCATTTT
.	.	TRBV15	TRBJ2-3	CATSRTLDRTDTQYF	TGTGCCACCAGCAGGACTCTCGATCGCACAGATACGCAGTATTTT
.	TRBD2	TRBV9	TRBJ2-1	CASSLSVGGLAAEQFF	TGTGCCAGCAGCCTCTCAGTCGGGGGACTAGCGGCCGAGCAGTTCTTC
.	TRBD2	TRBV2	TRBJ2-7	CASTLAGVEQYF	TGTGCCAGCACACTAGCGGGAGTCGAGCAGTACTTC
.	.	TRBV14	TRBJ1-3	CASSQVRRPPGNTIYF	TGTGCCAGCAGCCAAGTCCGCCGTCCCCCTGGAAACACCATATATTTT
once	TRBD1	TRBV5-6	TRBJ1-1	CASSITGTGVRNTEAFF	TGTGCCAGCAGCATAACCGGGACAGGGGTGAGGAACACTGAAGCTTTCTTT
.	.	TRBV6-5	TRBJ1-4	CASSYSQGGTNEKLFF	TGTGCCAGCAGTTACAGCCAGGGTGGAACTAATGAAAAACTGTTTTTT
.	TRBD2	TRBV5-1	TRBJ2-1	CASSLVQRGNNEQFF	TGCGCCAGCAGCTTGGTACAGCGGGGGAACAATGAGCAGTTCTTC
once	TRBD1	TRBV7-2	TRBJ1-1	CASSWYRGRNTEAFF	TGTGCCAGCAGCTGGTACAGGGGGAGGAACACTGAAGCTTTCTTT
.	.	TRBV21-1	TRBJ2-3	CASSKGDRAPRDTQYF	TGTGCCAGCAGCAAAGGAGACAGGGCTCCCAGAGATACGCAGTATTTT
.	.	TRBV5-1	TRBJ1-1	CASSTGTSNTEAFF	TGCGCCAGCAGCACCGGGACCTCGAACACTGAAGCTTTCTTT
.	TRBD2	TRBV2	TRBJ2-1	CASSIRTSGNNEQFF	TGTGCCAGCAGTATCCGGACTAGCGGAAACAATGAGCAGTTCTTC
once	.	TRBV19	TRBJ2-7	CASSTRQAPYEQYF	TGTGCCAGTAGTACCCGACAGGCACCCTACGAGCAGTACTTC
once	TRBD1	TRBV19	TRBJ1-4	CASSGQVTNEKLFF	TGTGCCAGTTCAGGACAGGTCACTAATGAAAAACTGTTTTTT
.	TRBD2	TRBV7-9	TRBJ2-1	CASSFAGTSGSYNEQFF	TGTGCCAGCAGCTTCGCTGGGACTAGCGGGAGCTACAATGAGCAGTTCTTC